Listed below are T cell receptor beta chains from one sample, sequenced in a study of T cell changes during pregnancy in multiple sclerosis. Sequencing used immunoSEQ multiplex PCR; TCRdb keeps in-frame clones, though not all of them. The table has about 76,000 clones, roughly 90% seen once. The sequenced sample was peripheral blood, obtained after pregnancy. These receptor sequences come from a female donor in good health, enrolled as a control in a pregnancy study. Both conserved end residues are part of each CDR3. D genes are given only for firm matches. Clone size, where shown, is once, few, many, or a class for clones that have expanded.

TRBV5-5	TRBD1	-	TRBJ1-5	CASSLEGAYSNQPQHF	TGTGCCAGCAGCTTGGAGGGGGCCTATAGCAATCAGCCCCAGCATTTT
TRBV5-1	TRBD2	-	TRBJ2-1	CASSLERPSGITTEQFF	TGCGCCAGCAGCTTGGAAAGGCCTAGCGGGATTACAACTGAGCAGTTCTTC
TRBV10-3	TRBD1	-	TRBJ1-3	CAISERRDRGLGNTIYF	TGTGCCATCAGTGAGAGAAGGGACAGGGGGCTTGGAAACACCATATATTTT
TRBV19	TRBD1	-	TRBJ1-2	CASSIGNDRASAGYTF	TGTGCCAGTAGTATAGGAAACGACAGGGCATCCGCTGGCTACACCTTC
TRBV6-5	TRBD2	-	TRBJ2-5	CASLRAGGPLETQYF	TGTGCCAGCCTCCGCGCGGGGGGGCCGCTAGAGACCCAGTACTTC
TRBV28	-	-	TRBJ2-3	CASSSTSFSTDTQYF	TGTGCCAGCAGTAGCACTAGCTTTTCCACAGATACGCAGTATTTT
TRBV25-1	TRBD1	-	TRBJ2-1	CASSPGQGTYNEQFF	TGTGCCAGCAGTCCGGGACAGGGAACCTACAATGAGCAGTTCTTC
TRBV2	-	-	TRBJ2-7	CASSERGLDYEQYF	TGTGCCAGCAGTGAGAGGGGACTGGACTACGAGCAGTACTTC
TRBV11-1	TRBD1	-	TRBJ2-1	CASSPGQGARNEQFF	TGTGCCAGCAGCCCCGGACAGGGGGCGCGGAATGAGCAGTTCTTC
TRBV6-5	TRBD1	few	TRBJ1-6	CASIDRVGASPLHF	TGTGCCAGCATCGACAGGGTCGGCGCGTCACCCCTCCACTTT
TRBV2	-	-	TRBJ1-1	CASSADFGGLAFF	TGTGCCAGCAGTGCCGACTTCGGGGGGCTGGCTTTCTTT
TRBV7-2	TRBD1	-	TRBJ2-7	CASSPGTGISYEQYF	TGTGCCAGCAGCCCCGGGACAGGTATTTCCTACGAGCAGTACTTC
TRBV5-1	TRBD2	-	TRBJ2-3	CASSRGAGGSTDTQYF	TGCGCCAGCAGCAGAGGAGCGGGAGGTAGCACAGATACGCAGTATTTT
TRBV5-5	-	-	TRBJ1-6	CASSLDRVNSPLHF	TGTGCCAGCAGCTTGGACAGGGTAAACTCACCCCTCCACTTT
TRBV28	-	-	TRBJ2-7	CASSLPRQGLGEQYF	TGTGCCAGCAGTTTACCCCGACAGGGACTAGGAGAGCAGTACTTC
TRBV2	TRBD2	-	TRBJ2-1	CASSVPLAGGGEQFF	TGTGCCAGCAGTGTCCCCCTAGCGGGAGGGGGTGAGCAGTTCTTC
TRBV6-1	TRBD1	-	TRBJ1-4	CASSEAGTGAEKLFF	TGTGCCAGCAGTGAAGCCGGGACAGGGGCAGAAAAACTGTTTTTT
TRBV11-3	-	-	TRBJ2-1	CASSLAGLGTASRGEQFF	TGTGCCAGCAGCTTAGCGGGTTTGGGTACAGCTTCCCGGGGTGAGCAGTTCTTC
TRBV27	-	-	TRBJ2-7	CASSSRVDGISYEQYF	TGTGCCAGCAGTTCAAGGGTAGACGGGATCTCCTACGAGCAGTACTTC
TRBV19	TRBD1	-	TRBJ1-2	CASIDRGGYGYTF	TGTGCCAGTATTGACAGGGGAGGCTATGGCTACACCTTC
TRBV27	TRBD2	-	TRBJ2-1	CASSLSLAGNNEQFF	TGTGCCAGCAGTTTATCACTAGCGGGGAACAATGAGCAGTTCTTC
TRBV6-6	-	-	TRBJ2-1	CASSQTSSYNEQFF	TGTGCCAGCAGCCAGACTAGCTCCTACAATGAGCAGTTCTTC
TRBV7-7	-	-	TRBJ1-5	CASSLGCRGTQPQHF	TGTGCCAGCAGCTTAGGGTGCAGGGGCACTCAGCCCCAGCATTTT
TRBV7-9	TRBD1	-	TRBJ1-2	CASSWTGAGGYTF	TGTGCCAGCAGTTGGACAGGGGCGGGCGGCTACACCTTC
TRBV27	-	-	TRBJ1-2	CASSLSYRGTGYTF	TGTGCCAGCAGTTTATCGTACCGGGGGACTGGCTACACCTTC
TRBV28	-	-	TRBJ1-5	CASSWRSSNQPQHF	TGTGCCAGCAGTTGGCGGAGTAGCAATCAGCCCCAGCATTTT
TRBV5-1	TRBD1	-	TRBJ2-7	CASSPSGGPYSYEQYF	TGCGCCAGCAGCCCCTCAGGGGGCCCTTACTCCTACGAGCAGTACTTC
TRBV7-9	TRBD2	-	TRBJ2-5	CASSLGGGLVSSGTQYF	TGTGCCAGCAGCCTCGGGGGTGGACTAGTGTCTAGTGGGACCCAGTACTTC
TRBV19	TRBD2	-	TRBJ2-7	CASSITLAGGYEQYF	TGTGCCAGTAGTATAACCCTAGCGGGAGGATACGAGCAGTACTTC
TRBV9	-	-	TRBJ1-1	CASSEGGTEAFF	TGTGCCAGCAGCGAGGGGGGGACTGAAGCTTTCTTT
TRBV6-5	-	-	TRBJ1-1	CASSSRFTEAFF	TGTGCCAGCAGCTCCCGGTTCACTGAAGCTTTCTTT
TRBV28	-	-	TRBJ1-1	CASSLYQGKGGGAFF	TGTGCCAGCAGTTTATACCAGGGCAAAGGTGGTGGAGCTTTCTTT
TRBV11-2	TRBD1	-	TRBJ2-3	CASSSGTGLNTDTQYF	TGTGCCAGCAGCTCCGGGACAGGGCTCAACACAGATACGCAGTATTTT
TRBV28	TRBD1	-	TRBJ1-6	CASRIRPGGNSPLHF	TGTGCCAGCAGAATCCGGCCAGGGGGCAATTCACCCCTCCACTTT
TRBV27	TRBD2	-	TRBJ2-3	CASSLRLAGYTDTQYF	TGTGCCAGCAGTTTAAGGCTAGCGGGGTATACAGATACGCAGTATTTT
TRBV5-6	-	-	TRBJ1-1	CASSLATGNTEAFF	TGTGCCAGCAGCTTGGCCACAGGGAACACTGAAGCTTTCTTT
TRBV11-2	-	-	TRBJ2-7	CASTQRRDGAWEQYF	TGTGCCAGCACCCAGAGGCGGGATGGTGCGTGGGAGCAGTACTTC
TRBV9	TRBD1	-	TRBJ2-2	CASSYPLFSGTGGHGELFF	TGTGCCAGCAGCTACCCCCTATTTTCCGGGACAGGGGGTCACGGGGAGCTGTTTTTT
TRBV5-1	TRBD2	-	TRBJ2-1	CASSLSSGIYNEQFF	TGCGCCAGCAGCTTGTCTAGCGGGATTTACAATGAGCAGTTCTTC
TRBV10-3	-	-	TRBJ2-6	CAVGGVGANVLTF	TGTGCCGTCGGGGGTGTGGGGGCCAACGTCCTGACTTTC